This T cell receptor beta chain was obtained from a study of blood T cell repertoires in COVID-19. About the research overall: The United States, Italy and Spain supplied acute and convalescent COVID-19 samples.

Original processing notes: It was from reference gene primer amplification that nucleated cell counts were estimated. The table came from immunoSEQ multiplex PCR; TCRdb's copy has only in-frame clones and leaves some out. V, J and clone size were drawn from that table, and D and trimming were deduced from the DNA. The sample yields 150,000 to 200,000 clones, just over 85% seen once. This CDR3 is 14 amino acids long. Germline CDR1 reads SGDLS; CDR2 reads YYNGEE. V lost 3 bases and J lost 7, with 15 bases in between. V is TRBV9 and J is TRBJ2-3; D is perhaps TRBD1 (5 bases). This receptor was obtained from a man aged 45-65 years with active or convalescent COVID-19. Sequencing was performed on peripheral blood. For the CDR3, the DNA is TGTGCCAGCAGCGAGGACGCTCCAGGGTATACGCAGTATTTT. It yields the protein CASSEDAPGYTQYF. Combining the CDR3 with reference TRBV9 and TRBJ2-3 gives the whole variable domain DSGVTQTPKHLITATGQRVTLRCSPRSGDLSVYWYQQSLDQGLQFLIQYYNGEERAKGNILERFSAQQFPDLHSELNLSSLELGDSALYFCASSEDAPGYTQYFGPGTRLTVL.